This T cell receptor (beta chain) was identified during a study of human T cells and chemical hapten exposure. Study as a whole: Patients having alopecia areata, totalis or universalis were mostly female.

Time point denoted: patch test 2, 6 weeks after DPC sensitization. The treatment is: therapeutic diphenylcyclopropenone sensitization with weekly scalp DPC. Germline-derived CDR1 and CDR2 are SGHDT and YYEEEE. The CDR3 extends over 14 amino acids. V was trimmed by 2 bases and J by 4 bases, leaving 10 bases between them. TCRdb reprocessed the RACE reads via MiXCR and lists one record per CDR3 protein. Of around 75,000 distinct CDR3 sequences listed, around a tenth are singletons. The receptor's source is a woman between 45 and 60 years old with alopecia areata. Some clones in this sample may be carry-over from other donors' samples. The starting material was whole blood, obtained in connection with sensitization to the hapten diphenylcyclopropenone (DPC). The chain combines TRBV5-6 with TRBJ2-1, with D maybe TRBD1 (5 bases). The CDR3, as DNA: TGTGCCAGCAGCTTCACAGGTTATTACAATGAGCAGTTCTTC. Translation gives CASSFTGYYNEQFF.